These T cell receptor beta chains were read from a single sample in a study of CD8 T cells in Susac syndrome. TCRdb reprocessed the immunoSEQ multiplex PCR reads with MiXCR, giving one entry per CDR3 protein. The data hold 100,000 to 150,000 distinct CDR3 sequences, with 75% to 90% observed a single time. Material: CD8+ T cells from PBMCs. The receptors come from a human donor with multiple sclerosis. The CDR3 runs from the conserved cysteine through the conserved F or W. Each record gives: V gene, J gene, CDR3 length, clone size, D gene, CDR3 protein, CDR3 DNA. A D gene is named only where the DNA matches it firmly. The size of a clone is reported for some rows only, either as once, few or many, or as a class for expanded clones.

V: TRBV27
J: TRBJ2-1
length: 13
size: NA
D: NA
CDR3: CASSGRAHNEQFF
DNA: TGTGCCAGCAGTGGAAGAGCGCATAATGAGCAGTTCTTC

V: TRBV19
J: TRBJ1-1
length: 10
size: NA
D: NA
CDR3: CATGPPGAFF
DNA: TGTGCCACCGGGCCTCCGGGAGCTTTCTTT

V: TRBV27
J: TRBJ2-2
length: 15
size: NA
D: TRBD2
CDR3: CASSFQGGGYGELFF
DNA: TGTGCCAGCAGTTTCCAAGGCGGGGGATACGGGGAGCTGTTTTTT

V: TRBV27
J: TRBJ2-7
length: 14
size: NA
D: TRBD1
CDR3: CASGWTGSSYEQYF
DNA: TGTGCCAGCGGATGGACAGGGAGCTCCTACGAGCAGTACTTC

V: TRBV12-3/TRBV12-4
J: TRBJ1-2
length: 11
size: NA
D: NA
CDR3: CASSAGSGYTF
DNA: TGTGCCAGCAGTGCAGGTTCTGGCTACACCTTC

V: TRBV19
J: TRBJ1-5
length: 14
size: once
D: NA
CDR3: CASSIGQGTQPQHF
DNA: TGTGCCAGTAGTATAGGTCAGGGGACTCAGCCCCAGCATTTT

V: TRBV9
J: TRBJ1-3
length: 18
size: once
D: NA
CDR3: CASSPRGRLTPSGNTIYF
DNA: TGTGCCAGCAGCCCCAGGGGCCGCCTAACCCCCTCTGGAAACACCATATATTTT

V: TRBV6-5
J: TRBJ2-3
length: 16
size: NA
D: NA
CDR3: CASSYFLGGTTDTQYF
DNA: TGTGCCAGCAGTTACTTTCTTGGCGGGACCACAGATACGCAGTATTTT

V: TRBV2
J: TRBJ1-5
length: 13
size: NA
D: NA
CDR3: CASSGTYNQPQHF
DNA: TGTGCCAGCAGTGGGACATATAATCAGCCCCAGCATTTT

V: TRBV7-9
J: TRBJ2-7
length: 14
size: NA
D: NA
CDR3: CASSLSGGTYEQYF
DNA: TGTGCCAGCAGCTTAAGTGGGGGCACATACGAGCAGTACTTC

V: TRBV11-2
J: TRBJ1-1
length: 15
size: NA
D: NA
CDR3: CASSFFAGKDTEAFF
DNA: TGTGCCAGCAGCTTCTTTGCGGGGAAGGACACTGAAGCTTTCTTT